These T cell receptor beta chains were read from a single sample in a study of T cell therapy after organ transplantation. The data were produced by immunoSEQ multiplex PCR, yet TCRdb's version contains in-frame clones alone and is incomplete. This table holds about 48,000 clones, less than 95% found once. These TCRs are of unknown antigen specificity. This material consisted of CD8+ T cells from blood, taken before autologous CMV-specific T cell therapy. Every receptor here comes from a human patient who had received a solid organ transplant and had CMV disease. The CDR3 runs from the conserved cysteine through the conserved F or W. Each record gives: V gene, clone size, J gene, D gene, CDR3 DNA, CDR3 protein. A D gene is named only where the DNA matches it firmly. The listing skips clone size in some rows; elsewhere it reads once, few, many or a size class.

V gene: TRBV27
clone size: -
J gene: TRBJ1-2
D gene: -
CDR3 DNA: TGTGCCAGCAGTTTAAGAGTCGCGTCGTATGGCTACACCTTC
CDR3 protein: CASSLRVASYGYTF

V gene: TRBV28
clone size: -
J gene: TRBJ2-2
D gene: -
CDR3 DNA: TGTGCCAGCAGTTTACAGGGGTCCACCGGGGAGCTGTTTTTT
CDR3 protein: CASSLQGSTGELFF

V gene: TRBV13
clone size: -
J gene: TRBJ1-3
D gene: -
CDR3 DNA: TGTGCCAGCAGCAGCACCGGGACCGACGGAAACACCATATATTTT
CDR3 protein: CASSSTGTDGNTIYF

V gene: TRBV19
clone size: -
J gene: TRBJ1-4
D gene: -
CDR3 DNA: TGTGCCAGTAGTACTACGGGGCTAGGAGGGTTGGGTGAAAAACTGTTTTTT
CDR3 protein: CASSTTGLGGLGEKLFF

V gene: TRBV2
clone size: -
J gene: TRBJ1-2
D gene: -
CDR3 DNA: TGTGCCAGCAGTGATACGGAGGCAGCTAACTATGGCTACACCTTC
CDR3 protein: CASSDTEAANYGYTF

V gene: TRBV7-9
clone size: -
J gene: TRBJ2-3
D gene: TRBD2
CDR3 DNA: TGTGCCAGCAGCTTAGGGAGCGGGAGTGGGACAGATACGCAGTATTTT
CDR3 protein: CASSLGSGSGTDTQYF

V gene: TRBV18
clone size: -
J gene: TRBJ2-5
D gene: -
CDR3 DNA: TGTGCCAGCTCACCACGCCCTGGGGAGGAGGGCCAAGAGACCCAGTACTTC
CDR3 protein: CASSPRPGEEGQETQYF

V gene: TRBV2
clone size: -
J gene: TRBJ2-1
D gene: TRBD1
CDR3 DNA: TGTGCCAGCAGGGGCCCCGGACAGGGAACCTACAATGAGCAGTTCTTC
CDR3 protein: CASRGPGQGTYNEQFF

V gene: TRBV7-9
clone size: -
J gene: TRBJ2-7
D gene: -
CDR3 DNA: TGTGCCAGCAGCCACGAACCACGGGAGCAGTACTTC
CDR3 protein: CASSHEPREQYF

V gene: TRBV6-5
clone size: -
J gene: TRBJ2-7
D gene: -
CDR3 DNA: TGTGCCAGCAGTTACGCAGGGCCCTCCTCCTACGAGCAGTACTTC
CDR3 protein: CASSYAGPSSYEQYF

V gene: TRBV7-9
clone size: -
J gene: TRBJ2-6
D gene: -
CDR3 DNA: TGTGCCAGCAGCTCTTCTAGCGCTCTGGCCCCTGGGGCCAACGTCCTGACTTTC
CDR3 protein: CASSSSSALAPGANVLTF

V gene: TRBV29-1
clone size: once
J gene: TRBJ2-2
D gene: TRBD1
CDR3 DNA: TGCAGCGGGGTGTATTTGGGACAGGGGGATCGGACCGGGGAGCTGTTTTTT
CDR3 protein: CSGVYLGQGDRTGELFF

V gene: TRBV4-3
clone size: -
J gene: TRBJ2-1
D gene: -
CDR3 DNA: TGCGCCAGCAGCCAAGACTTTGGATCGGATGAGCAGTTCTTC
CDR3 protein: CASSQDFGSDEQFF

V gene: TRBV6-5
clone size: -
J gene: TRBJ1-3
D gene: -
CDR3 DNA: TGTGCCAGCAGTTACTCGACAGGCTACTCTGGAAACACCATATATTTT
CDR3 protein: CASSYSTGYSGNTIYF

V gene: TRBV19
clone size: -
J gene: TRBJ2-1
D gene: -
CDR3 DNA: TGTGCCAGTAGTAGCGGGTACTACAATGAGCAGTTCTTC
CDR3 protein: CASSSGYYNEQFF

V gene: TRBV27
clone size: -
J gene: TRBJ2-3
D gene: -
CDR3 DNA: TGTGCCAGCAGCCGCCTACTCTCCAGGAGCACAGATACGCAGTATTTT
CDR3 protein: CASSRLLSRSTDTQYF

V gene: TRBV7-9
clone size: -
J gene: TRBJ2-1
D gene: -
CDR3 DNA: TGTGCCAGCAGAAACCCCGAGGGGGGAGCGGCCTACAATGAGCAGTTCTTC
CDR3 protein: CASRNPEGGAAYNEQFF